This record looks at one T cell receptor beta chain sequence and its context. Its antigen is not known. Donors consisted of healthy bone marrow donors. The data were obtained in a study of cytomegalovirus exposure and HLA in healthy donors. Study-wide results and caveats: The authors judged a highly shared variant cluster likely a sequencing artifact. The study had only CMV serostatus as immune exposure information.

Primers included in the PCR were 60 Vbeta and 13 Jbeta primers. Clones were read by immunoSEQ multiplex PCR, and TCRdb kept only the in-frame ones, dropping some. The sample yields about 90,000 clones, about 81% seen once. The CDR3 sequence is 13 residues long. In germline, CDR1 is MNHNY, CDR2 SVGAGI (reference sequence). Trimming left V 4 bases short and J 2 bases short, with 8 bases between. The sequenced material came from PBMCs. The source is a man in his late teens or twenties in good health and CMV-seronegative. V gene TRBV6-6 combines with J gene TRBJ1-1; D gene uncertain. CDR3 DNA: TGTGCCAGCAGTTCCCAGGTAAACACTGAAGCTTTCTTT. This sequence encodes CASSSQVNTEAFF.